One TCR beta chain is described in this entry. Its target is not known. Donors came from a validation cohort of 95 to 150 subjects, distinct from the first 666-subject cohort. The V segment lost 5 bases and the J segment 2 bases; nucleotides outside the gene matches: 4. Germline V gives CDR1 SGHNT, CDR2 YYREEE (reference sequence). This CDR3 is built from 13 residues. Profiling relied on immunoSEQ multiplex PCR, and the TCRdb table lists in-frame clones only, not all of them. The data hold roughly 220,000 clones, with around 80% observed a single time. This entry comes from a study of cytomegalovirus exposure and HLA in healthy donors. About the research overall: A later analysis reported the 100 to 150 validation repertoires used the same platform as the roughly 700 first-cohort repertoires. Findings of the study overall: The authors listed some 160 TCR beta chains as cytomegalovirus-associated. According to a subsequent analysis, TCR clusters identified in the first cohort showed a tendency to co-occur across the 120 validation repertoires.

The chain carries TRBV5-4 and TRBJ2-7, with 7 bases aligning to TRBD2. Specimen: PBMCs. This sequence originates from a woman aged 30 to 39 in good health and CMV-seropositive. The CDR3 nucleotides read TGTGCCAGCAGTAGGGAGGGACCCTACGAGCAGTACTTC. This encodes CASSREGPYEQYF.